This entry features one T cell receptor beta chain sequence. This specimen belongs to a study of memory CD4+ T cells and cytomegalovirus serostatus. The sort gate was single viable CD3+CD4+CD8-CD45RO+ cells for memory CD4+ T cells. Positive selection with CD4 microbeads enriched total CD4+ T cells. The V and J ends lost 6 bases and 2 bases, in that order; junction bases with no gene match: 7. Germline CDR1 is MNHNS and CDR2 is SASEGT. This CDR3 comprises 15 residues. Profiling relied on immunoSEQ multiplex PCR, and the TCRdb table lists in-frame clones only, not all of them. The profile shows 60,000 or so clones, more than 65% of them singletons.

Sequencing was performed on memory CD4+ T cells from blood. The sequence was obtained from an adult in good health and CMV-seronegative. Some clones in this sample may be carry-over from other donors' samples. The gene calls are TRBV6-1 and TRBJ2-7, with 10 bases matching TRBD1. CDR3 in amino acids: CASRSRDRGPYEQYF. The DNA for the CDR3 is TGTGCCAGCAGGAGCCGGGACAGGGGACCCTACGAGCAGTACTTC.